This T cell receptor beta chain was identified in a study of early T cells in non-severe SARS-CoV-2 infection. Deletions cut 4 bases from V and 7 bases from J, with 10 bases between. This CDR3 comprises 12 residues. CDR1 and CDR2 (germline): MNHEY, SVGEGT. Individual cDNA molecules received unique molecular identifiers during library preparation. TCRdb called the 5' RACE reads again in MiXCR, with one record for every CDR3 protein. The sample holds fewer than 30,000 distinct CDR3 sequences, 5.3% seen once. The J gene is TRBJ2-5, the V gene TRBV6-2 or TRBV6-3; TRBD1 is a possible D gene (6 bases). The specimen sequenced was whole blood. This clonotype was sampled from an adult who was a healthcare worker with PCR-confirmed SARS-CoV-2 infection or an uninfected control (not recorded which). CDR3 nucleotide sequence: TGTGCCAGCAGTTTGGGGGCTCGGACCCAGTACTTC. This sequence encodes CASSLGARTQYF.